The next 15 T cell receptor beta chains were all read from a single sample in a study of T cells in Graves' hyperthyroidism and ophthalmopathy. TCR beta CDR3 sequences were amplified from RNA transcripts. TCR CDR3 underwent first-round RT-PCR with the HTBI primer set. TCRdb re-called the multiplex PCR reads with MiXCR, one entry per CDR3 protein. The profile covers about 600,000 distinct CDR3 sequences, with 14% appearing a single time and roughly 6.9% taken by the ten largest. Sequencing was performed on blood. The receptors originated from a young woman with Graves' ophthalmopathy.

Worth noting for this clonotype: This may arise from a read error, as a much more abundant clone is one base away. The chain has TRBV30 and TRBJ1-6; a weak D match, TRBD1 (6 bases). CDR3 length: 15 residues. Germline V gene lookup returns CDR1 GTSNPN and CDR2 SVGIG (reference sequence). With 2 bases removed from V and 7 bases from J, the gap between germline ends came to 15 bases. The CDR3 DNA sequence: TGTGCCTGGAGTCTCACCGAGACAGGAAATTCACCCCTCCACTTT. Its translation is CAWSLTETGNSPLHF.

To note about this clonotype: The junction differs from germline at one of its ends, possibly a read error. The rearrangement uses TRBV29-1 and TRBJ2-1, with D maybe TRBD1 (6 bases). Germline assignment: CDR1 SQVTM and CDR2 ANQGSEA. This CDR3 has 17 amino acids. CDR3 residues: CSLLPGHTSPSYNERFF. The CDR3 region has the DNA TGCAGCCTTCTACCGGGACACACGTCCCCTTCCTACAATGAGCGGTTCTTC.

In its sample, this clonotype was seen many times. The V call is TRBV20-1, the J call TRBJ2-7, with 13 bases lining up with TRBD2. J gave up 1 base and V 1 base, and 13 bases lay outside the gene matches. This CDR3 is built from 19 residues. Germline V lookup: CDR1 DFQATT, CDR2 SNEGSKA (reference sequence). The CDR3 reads CSARARPTSGRASSYEQYF. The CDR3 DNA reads TGCAGTGCTAGAGCTCGTCCTACTAGCGGGAGGGCCTCGTCCTACGAGCAGTACTTC.

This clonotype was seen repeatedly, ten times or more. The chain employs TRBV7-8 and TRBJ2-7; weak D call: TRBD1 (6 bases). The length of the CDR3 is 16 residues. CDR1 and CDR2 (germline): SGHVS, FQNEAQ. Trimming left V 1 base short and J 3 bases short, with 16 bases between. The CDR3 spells CASSLGNRRGHYEQYF. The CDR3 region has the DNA TGTGCCAGCAGCTTAGGTAACCGCAGGGGTCACTACGAGCAGTACTTC.

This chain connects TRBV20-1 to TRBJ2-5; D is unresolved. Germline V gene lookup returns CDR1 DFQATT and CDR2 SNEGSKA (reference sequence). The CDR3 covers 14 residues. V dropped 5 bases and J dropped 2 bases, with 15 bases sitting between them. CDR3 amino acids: CSADPYLTQETQYF. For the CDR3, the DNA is TGCAGTGCTGACCCCTACCTTACTCAAGAGACCCAGTACTTC.

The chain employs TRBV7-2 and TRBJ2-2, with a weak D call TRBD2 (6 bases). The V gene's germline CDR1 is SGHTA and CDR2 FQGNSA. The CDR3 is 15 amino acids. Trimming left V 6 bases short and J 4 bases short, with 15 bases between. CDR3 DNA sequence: TGTGCCAGCAGACCCCGACTAGGAGGCACCGGGGAGCTGTTTTTT. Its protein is CASRPRLGGTGELFF.

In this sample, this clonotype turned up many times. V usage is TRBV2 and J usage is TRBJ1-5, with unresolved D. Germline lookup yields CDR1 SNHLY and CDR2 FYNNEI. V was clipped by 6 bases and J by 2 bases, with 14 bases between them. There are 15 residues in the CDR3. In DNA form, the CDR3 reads TGTGCCAGCAGCTTTACCTTCCGGGGCAATCAGCCCCAGCATTTT. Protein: CASSFTFRGNQPQHF.

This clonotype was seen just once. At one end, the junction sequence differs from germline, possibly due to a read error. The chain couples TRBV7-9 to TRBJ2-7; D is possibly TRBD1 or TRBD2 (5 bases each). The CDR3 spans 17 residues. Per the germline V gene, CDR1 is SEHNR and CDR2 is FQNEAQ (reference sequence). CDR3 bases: TGTGCCAGCAGCTTAGCGCTCGGGTGGGACCCTCAAAGCGAGCGGTACTTC. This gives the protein CASSLALGWDPQSERYF.

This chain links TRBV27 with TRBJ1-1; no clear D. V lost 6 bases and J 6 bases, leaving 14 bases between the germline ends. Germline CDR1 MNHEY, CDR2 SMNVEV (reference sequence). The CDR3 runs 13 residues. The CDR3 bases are TGTGCCAGCAGCTCCTCGGTAAGAGCTGAAGCTTTCTTT. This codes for CASSSSVRAEAFF.

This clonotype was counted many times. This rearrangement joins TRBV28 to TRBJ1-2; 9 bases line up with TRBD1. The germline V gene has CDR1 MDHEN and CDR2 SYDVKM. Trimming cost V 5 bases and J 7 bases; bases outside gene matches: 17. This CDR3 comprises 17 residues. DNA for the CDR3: TGTGCCAGCAGTCCAACACTAACCGGGACAGGGTTTAGTGGCTACACCTTC. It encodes CASSPTLTGTGFSGYTF.

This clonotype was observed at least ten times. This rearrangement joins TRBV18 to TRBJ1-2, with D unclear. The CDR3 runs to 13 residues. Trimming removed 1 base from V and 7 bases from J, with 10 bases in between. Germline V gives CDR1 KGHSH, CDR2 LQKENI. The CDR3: CASSPRENSGYTF. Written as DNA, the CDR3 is TGTGCCAGCTCACCACGCGAAAACAGTGGCTACACCTTC.

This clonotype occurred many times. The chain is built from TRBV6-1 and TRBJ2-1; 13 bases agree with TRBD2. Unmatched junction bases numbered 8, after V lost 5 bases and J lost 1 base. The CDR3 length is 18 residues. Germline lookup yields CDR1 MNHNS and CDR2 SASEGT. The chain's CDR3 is CASSQPTSGRTSYNEQFF. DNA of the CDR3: TGTGCCAGCAGTCAACCGACTAGCGGGAGGACATCCTACAATGAGCAGTTCTTC.

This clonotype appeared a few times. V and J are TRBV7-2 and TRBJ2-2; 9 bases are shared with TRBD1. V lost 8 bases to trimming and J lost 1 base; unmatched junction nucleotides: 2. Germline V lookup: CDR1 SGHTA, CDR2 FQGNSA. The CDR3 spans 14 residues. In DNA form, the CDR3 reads TGTGCCAGCTCGGGACAGGGGAACACCGGGGAGCTGTTTTTT. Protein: CASSGQGNTGELFF.

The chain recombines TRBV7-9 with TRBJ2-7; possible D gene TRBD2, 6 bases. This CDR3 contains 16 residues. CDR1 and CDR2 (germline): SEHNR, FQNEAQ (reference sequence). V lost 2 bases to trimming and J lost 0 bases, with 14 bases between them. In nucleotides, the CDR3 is TGTGCCAGCAGCTTATCCCTCCGGGGGAGCTCCTACGAGCAGTACTTC. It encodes CASSLSLRGSSYEQYF.

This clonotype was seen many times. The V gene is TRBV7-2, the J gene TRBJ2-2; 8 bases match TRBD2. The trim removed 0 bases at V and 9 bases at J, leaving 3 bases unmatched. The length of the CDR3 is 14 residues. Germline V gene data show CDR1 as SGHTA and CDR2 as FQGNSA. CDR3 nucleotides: TGTGCCAGCAGCTTAGCGGGACTAGATAGGGAGCTGTTTTTT. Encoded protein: CASSLAGLDRELFF.